These T cell receptor beta chains were read from a single sample in a study of T cell changes during pregnancy in multiple sclerosis. This table comes from immunoSEQ multiplex PCR, and its TCRdb copy is limited to in-frame clones, with some not included. The table shows tens of thousands of clones, with roughly 91% occurring only once. Sample: CD8+ T cells from peripheral blood mononuclear cells, taken before pregnancy. The receptors were sampled from a female donor with multiple sclerosis, enrolled in a pregnancy study. The CDR3 runs from the conserved cysteine through the conserved F or W. A D gene is named only where the DNA matches it firmly. Clone sizes are given selectively: once, few, many, or a class where the clone is expanded.

D gene	V gene	J gene	clone size	CDR3 DNA	CDR3 protein
NA	TRBV27	TRBJ2-1	once	TGTGCCAGCAGTTTAGGGGCCTTCAATGAGCAGTTCTTC	CASSLGAFNEQFF
NA	TRBV9	TRBJ2-2	NA	TGTGCCAGCAGCGTTACAGGGGGGGTTAACGGGGAGCTGTTTTTT	CASSVTGGVNGELFF
NA	TRBV9	TRBJ2-7	NA	TGTGCCAGCAGCGTCGGGAGCACCTACGAGCAGTACTTC	CASSVGSTYEQYF
NA	TRBV4-1	TRBJ1-5	NA	TGCGCCAGCAGCCAAGTAGGGGGCAATCAGCCCCAGCATTTT	CASSQVGGNQPQHF
TRBD1	TRBV11-2	TRBJ2-3	NA	TGTGCCAGCAGCTTACTACAGGGGGCTGGAGATACGCAGTATTTT	CASSLLQGAGDTQYF
NA	TRBV19	TRBJ2-1	NA	TGTGCCAGTAGTACCGGGAGTCTAAATGAGCAGTTCTTC	CASSTGSLNEQFF
NA	TRBV27	TRBJ2-7	NA	TGTGCCAGCAGATACAGGGACGAGTTCTACGAGCAGTACTTC	CASRYRDEFYEQYF
TRBD1	TRBV19	TRBJ1-1	NA	TGTGCCAGTAGACTAGCACAGGGGCCCACTGAAGCTTTCTTT	CASRLAQGPTEAFF
TRBD1	TRBV27	TRBJ2-7	NA	TGTGCCAGCAGTCCAACAGGGGTCCCATTGTACGAGCAGTACTTC	CASSPTGVPLYEQYF
TRBD2	TRBV29-1	TRBJ2-1	NA	TGCAGCGTTGGGACTAGCTCCTACAATGAGCAGTTCTTC	CSVGTSSYNEQFF
NA	TRBV7-3	TRBJ1-2	NA	TGTGCCAGCAGCCTCCACTCCCGCGAGGTCTCCCTTGGCTACACCTTC	CASSLHSREVSLGYTF
NA	TRBV7-8	TRBJ2-7	once	TGTGCCAGCAGCATTCAAGGGGTAGGTGCCTACGAGCAGTACTTC	CASSIQGVGAYEQYF
TRBD1	TRBV28	TRBJ1-5	once	TGTGCCAGCAGTTTACCCCCGACAGGGGGCAATCAGCCCCAGCATTTT	CASSLPPTGGNQPQHF
NA	TRBV7-3	TRBJ2-3	NA	TGTGCCAGCTCATCCGGCGGGGGCGGCGATACGCAGTATTTT	CASSSGGGGDTQYF
TRBD2	TRBV27	TRBJ2-1	NA	TGTGCCAGCAGTTTATCGTGGAAGCGGGACGGGGAGCAGTTCTTC	CASSLSWKRDGEQFF
TRBD1	TRBV7-6	TRBJ2-2	NA	TGTGCCAGCAGCTTACCCCGGGACAGGGTGCATGCGAACACCGGGGAGCTGTTTTTT	CASSLPRDRVHANTGELFF
NA	TRBV28	TRBJ2-7	NA	TGTGCCAGCAGTCCCACCGACAGGCACTACGAGCAGTACTTC	CASSPTDRHYEQYF
NA	TRBV10-2	TRBJ1-1	few	TGCGCCAGCATAACGACAGCGAACACTGAAGCTTTCTTT	CASITTANTEAFF
NA	TRBV28	TRBJ1-5	NA	TGTGCCAGCAGTTTGATGGGCGATTATGATCAGCCCCAGCATTTT	CASSLMGDYDQPQHF
NA	TRBV4-1	TRBJ2-1	NA	TGCGCCAGCAGCCAGCTCGGACTCGGGAATGAGCAGTTCTTC	CASSQLGLGNEQFF
NA	TRBV2	TRBJ2-7	NA	TGTGCCAGCAGGGAGAACGGGTACTACGAGCAGTACTTC	CASRENGYYEQYF
TRBD2	TRBV9	TRBJ2-3	NA	TGTGCCAGCAGCGTATGGGCGGGAGGTTCCCCAGATACGCAGTATTTT	CASSVWAGGSPDTQYF
TRBD2	TRBV19	TRBJ2-1	NA	TGTGCCAGTAGTATAGGGACTAGCGGAGACAATGAGCAGTTCTTC	CASSIGTSGDNEQFF
NA	TRBV30	TRBJ2-7	NA	TGTGCCTTTCGGGAGTCCTACGAGCAGTACTTC	CAFRESYEQYF
NA	TRBV7-9	TRBJ2-1	once	TGTGCCAGCAGCTTAGGGTCCAGTGAGCAGTTCTTC	CASSLGSSEQFF
NA	TRBV27	TRBJ2-1	NA	TGTGCCAGTGGGACTCGGGGGGCGGGCGAGCAGTTCTTC	CASGTRGAGEQFF
NA	TRBV4-3	TRBJ2-3	NA	TGCGCCAGCAGCCAAGAACTGGACAGCGCAGATACGCAGTATTTT	CASSQELDSADTQYF
NA	TRBV7-2	TRBJ1-2	NA	TGTGCCAGCAGCTTACGCAGGGCGGTGAATAATGGCTACACCTTC	CASSLRRAVNNGYTF
TRBD2	TRBV19	TRBJ2-3	NA	TGTGCCAGTAGTATACAGCTAGCGGGAGATCGGAACCTCGATTTT	CASSIQLAGDRNLDF
TRBD2	TRBV27	TRBJ2-3	NA	TGTGCCAGCAATAAAGGACTAGCGGGCACAGATACGCAGTATTTT	CASNKGLAGTDTQYF
NA	TRBV27	TRBJ2-6	NA	TGTGCCAGCCTTAACTCTGGGGCCAACGTCCTGACTTTC	CASLNSGANVLTF
TRBD2	TRBV27	TRBJ2-5	many	TGTGCCAGCAGTTCAACAACTAGCGGGAGGGGAGAAGAGACCCAGTACTTC	CASSSTTSGRGEETQYF
NA	TRBV29-1	TRBJ1-2	NA	TGCAGCGTTGAGACTCGTGACGGCTACACCTTC	CSVETRDGYTF
TRBD1	TRBV10-3	TRBJ2-7	NA	TGTGCCATCAGGGACAGGGACTACGAGCAGTACTTC	CAIRDRDYEQYF
TRBD1	TRBV4-1	TRBJ1-6	few	TGCGCCAGCAGCCACGGGGACAGGGAGGGTTCACCCCTCCACTTT	CASSHGDREGSPLHF
TRBD1	TRBV5-5	TRBJ1-5	NA	TGTGCCAGCAGCCTGGGACAGGTTTTACAGCCCCAGCATTTT	CASSLGQVLQPQHF
TRBD2	TRBV6-1	TRBJ2-3	once	TGTGCCAGCACCCTTGGGCGGGGGTTAGCAGATACGCAGTATTTT	CASTLGRGLADTQYF
TRBD1	TRBV6-5	TRBJ1-2	NA	TGTGCCAGCAGTTACTCGATTGGACAGGGGGCGTACGGCTACACCTTC	CASSYSIGQGAYGYTF
NA	TRBV11-2	TRBJ2-3	NA	TGTGCCAGCAGCCCGCGTGTAAACACAGATACGCAGTATTTT	CASSPRVNTDTQYF
TRBD1	TRBV14	TRBJ2-1	NA	TGTGCCAGCAGCCAAGGGATAGGGGACAGTTTCTACAATGAGCAGTTCTTC	CASSQGIGDSFYNEQFF
TRBD1	TRBV27	TRBJ2-2	few	TGTGCCAGCAGTATTGACAGGGTAGCCGGGGAGCTGTTTTTT	CASSIDRVAGELFF
TRBD1	TRBV6-6	TRBJ1-1	NA	TGTGCCAGCAGTTACGCACAGGGGCCTACTGAAGCTTTCTTT	CASSYAQGPTEAFF
TRBD2	TRBV28	TRBJ2-5	NA	TGTGCCAGCAGTTCCTACCTTAGCGGGAGCTGGGAGACCCAGTACTTC	CASSSYLSGSWETQYF
NA	TRBV6-1	TRBJ2-6	medium-sized	TGTGCCAGCAGTGAAGGGCAGGATGGGGCCAACGTCCTGACTTTC	CASSEGQDGANVLTF
NA	TRBV7-9	TRBJ2-3	NA	TGTGCCAGCAGCCCTCAGCGCGATGGATATGGCACAGATACGCAGTATTTT	CASSPQRDGYGTDTQYF
TRBD1	TRBV7-9	TRBJ2-7	NA	TGTGCCAGCAGCTTAGTGGCAGGGGGCAACGAGCAGTACTTC	CASSLVAGGNEQYF
NA	TRBV5-6	TRBJ1-3	once	TGTGCCAGCAGCTTGGACTGGGGGGCTGGAAACACCATATATTTT	CASSLDWGAGNTIYF
TRBD1	TRBV6-5	TRBJ2-7	NA	TGTGCCAGCAGTTCCGACCCGGGACAGGGGTATTACGAGCAGTACTTC	CASSSDPGQGYYEQYF
NA	TRBV4-1	TRBJ2-7	medium-sized	TGCGCCAGCAGCCAAGGCGAGGAGGCCGAGCAGTACTTC	CASSQGEEAEQYF
TRBD2	TRBV5-1	TRBJ2-7	NA	TGCGCCAGCAGCGAGACTAGCGGGAGTAACTACGAGCAGTACTTC	CASSETSGSNYEQYF
NA	TRBV6-6	TRBJ2-7	NA	TGTGCCAGCAGTTACTCAAATGGGCTGGACTACGAGCAGTACTTC	CASSYSNGLDYEQYF
TRBD1	TRBV4-2	TRBJ2-7	once	TGTGCCAGCAGCCAAGCGACAGGGACCTACGAGCAGTACTTC	CASSQATGTYEQYF
TRBD1	TRBV9	TRBJ1-2	NA	TGTGCCAGCAGCGTAGCGACAGGGGGTCGAGGCTACACCTTC	CASSVATGGRGYTF
NA	TRBV5-1	TRBJ2-3	NA	TGCGCCAGCAGCTCAGGGGCTTCTGGCACAGATACGCAGTATTTT	CASSSGASGTDTQYF
TRBD2	TRBV5-8	TRBJ2-6	NA	TGTGCCAGCAGCTGGGGGGGGAGTGGGGCCAACGTCCTGACTTTC	CASSWGGSGANVLTF
NA	TRBV2	TRBJ2-6	NA	TGTGCCAGCGTAGCTTCTGGGGCCAACGTCCTGACTTTC	CASVASGANVLTF
TRBD2	TRBV4-2	TRBJ2-2	NA	TGTGCCAGCAGCTACCGGACTAGCGAGGGCACCGGGGAGCTGTTTTTT	CASSYRTSEGTGELFF
TRBD1	TRBV13	TRBJ1-4	NA	TGTGCCAGCAGCCCCTCGGAGACAGGGCGGGAAAAACTGTTTTTT	CASSPSETGREKLFF
NA	TRBV27	TRBJ2-1	NA	TGTGCCAGCAGACTAACAGGATACAATGAGCAGTTCTTC	CASRLTGYNEQFF
TRBD2	TRBV7-2	TRBJ2-7	NA	TGTGCCAGCAGCTTAGTTAGTAGCGGGAGGTACGAGCAGTACTTC	CASSLVSSGRYEQYF